This T cell receptor beta chain was captured in a study of post-analysis software for immune sequencing data. Overall study results and limits: In multiple sclerosis, normalized Chao1 diversity was significantly below that of controls. Higher frequency in patients than in controls was seen for roughly five TRBV segments, with TRBV5-6, TRBV5-1 and TRBV20-1 among them.

Unique molecular identifiers tagged the TCR beta cDNA libraries. MiXCR was run by TCRdb on the PCR reads, yielding one entry per CDR3 protein. The repertoire holds 800,000 to 950,000 distinct CDR3 sequences, with about 50% as singletons. The CDR3 has 11 residues. V was pared by 7 bases and J by 9 bases, with 10 bases between. CDR1 and CDR2 (germline): MNHEY, SVGAGI. This clonotype was seen only a few times. Its antigen is currently unknown. Sequencing used blood. The TCR was taken from a girl aged 10 to 17 with multiple sclerosis. The V call is TRBV6-5, the J call TRBJ2-1; maybe TRBD2 (5 bases). DNA for the CDR3: TGTGCCAGCACCGGGAACCTTGAGCAGTTCTTC. This encodes CASTGNLEQFF.